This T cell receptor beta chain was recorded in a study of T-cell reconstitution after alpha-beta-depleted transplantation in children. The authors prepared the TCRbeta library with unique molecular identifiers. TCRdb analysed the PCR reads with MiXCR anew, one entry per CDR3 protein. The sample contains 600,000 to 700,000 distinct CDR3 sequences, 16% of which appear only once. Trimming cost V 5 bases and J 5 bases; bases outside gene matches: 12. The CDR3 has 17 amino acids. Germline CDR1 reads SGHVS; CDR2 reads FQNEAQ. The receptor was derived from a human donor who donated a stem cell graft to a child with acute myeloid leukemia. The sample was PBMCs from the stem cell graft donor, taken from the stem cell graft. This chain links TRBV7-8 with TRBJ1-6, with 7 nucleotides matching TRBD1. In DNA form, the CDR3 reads TGTGCCAGCAGCCATGGGACAGCGAGCCTTAATAATTCACCCCTCCACTTT. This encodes CASSHGTASLNNSPLHF. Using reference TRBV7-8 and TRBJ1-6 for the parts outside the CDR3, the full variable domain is GAGVSQSPRYKVAKRGQDVALRCDPISGHVSLFWYQQALGQGPEFLTYFQNEAQLDKSGLPSDRFFAERPEGSVSTLKIQRTQQEDSAVYLCASSHGTASLNNSPLHFGNGTRLTVT.